This entry concerns a single TCR beta chain. Its antigen is still unknown. CDR1 and CDR2 (germline): SGHAT, FQDESV (reference sequence). The CDR3 consists of 13 residues. Deletions cut 11 bases from V and 2 bases from J, with 16 bases between. The source of the sample is a study of Graves' ophthalmopathy and Graves' hyperthyroidism. Study-level points and caveats: Blood also contained most of the expanded thyroid clonotypes above 0.001 frequency.

The evidence that diagnosis relied on was clinical symptoms, serum thyroxine, TRAb, thyroid ultrasound and orbital computed tomography. Fresh peripheral blood (around 9.7 ml) yielded the PBMCs. Scientists amplified the TCR beta CDR3 regions from RNA transcripts. First-round RT-PCR relied on HTBI primers, and a second-round multiplex PCR came next. Via MiXCR, TCRdb re-called the multiplex PCR reads, giving one row per CDR3 protein. The data hold around 600,000 distinct CDR3 sequences, with roughly 41% observed a single time. Specimen: peripheral blood. The sequence derives from an adult man with Graves' ophthalmopathy. J is TRBJ2-7 and V is TRBV11-1; D remains ambiguous. CDR3 in DNA: TGTGCCCTACACTCCCCCGGCGCCTACGAGCAGTACTTC. As protein: CALHSPGAYEQYF.